One sample yielded the 4 T cell receptor beta chains listed below, sequenced in a study of T cell repertoires in ileal Crohn's disease. This table comes from immunoSEQ multiplex PCR, and its TCRdb copy is limited to in-frame clones, with some not included. The sample consists of fewer than 5,500 clones, around 80% of them appearing once. Sequenced material: ileal tissue. All receptors derive from an adult with Crohn's disease.

The chain employs TRBV2 and TRBJ1-1; the D gene is possibly TRBD1 (5 bases). The CDR3 totals 13 residues. Germline V gives CDR1 SNHLY, CDR2 FYNNEI. The ends were cut back, 4 bases at V and 5 bases at J, with 11 bases in the middle. The CDR3 region is CASSGGPGTEAFF. The DNA of the CDR3 is TGTGCCAGCAGTGGGGGCCCGGGTACTGAAGCTTTCTTT.

V and J are TRBV2 and TRBJ1-2; a weak D match, TRBD1 (5 bases). Germline CDR1 SNHLY, CDR2 FYNNEI. Trimming removed 9 bases from V and 6 bases from J, with 11 bases in between. The CDR3 runs 11 residues. The CDR3 protein is CARGGPDGYTF. In DNA, the CDR3 is TGTGCCAGGGGGGGACCGGATGGCTACACCTTC.

A note on this clone: At one of its ends the junction is not consistent with the germline gene, which may arise from a read error. Written as DNA, the CDR3 is TGTGCCAGCAGCTTGGGGCAGGGGGAGCACTTC. Its protein product is CASSLGQGEHF. This chain links TRBV5-6 with TRBJ2-7, with 7 bases that match TRBD1. This CDR3 has 11 amino acids. Germline CDR1 SGHDT, CDR2 YYEEEE.

The chain is built from TRBV10-3 and TRBJ1-5; D ambiguous. V lost 4 bases, J lost 5 bases, and 9 bases lay in between. Germline loops: CDR1 ENHRY, CDR2 SYGVKD. This CDR3 region has 13 residues. For the CDR3, the DNA is TGTGCCATCAGTGCCCAGGAGGATCAGCCCCAGCATTTT. It encodes CAISAQEDQPQHF.